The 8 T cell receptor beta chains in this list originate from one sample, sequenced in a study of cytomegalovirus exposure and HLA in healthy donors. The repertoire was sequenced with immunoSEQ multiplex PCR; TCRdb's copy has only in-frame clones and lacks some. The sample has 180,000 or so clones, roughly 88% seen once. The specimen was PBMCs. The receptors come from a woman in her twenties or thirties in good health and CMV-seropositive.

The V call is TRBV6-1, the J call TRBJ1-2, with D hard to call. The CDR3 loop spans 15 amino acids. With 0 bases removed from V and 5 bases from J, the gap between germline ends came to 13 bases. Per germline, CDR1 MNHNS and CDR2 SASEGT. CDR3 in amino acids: CASSEAGISPYGYTF. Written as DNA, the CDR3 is TGTGCCAGCAGTGAAGCTGGCATCTCGCCATATGGCTACACCTTC.

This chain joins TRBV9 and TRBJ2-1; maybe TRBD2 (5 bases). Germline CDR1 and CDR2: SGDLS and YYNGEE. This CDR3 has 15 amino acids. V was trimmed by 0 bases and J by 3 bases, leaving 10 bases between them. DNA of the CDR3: TGTGCCAGCAGCGTAGATGGAGCGGTCTACAATGAGCAGTTCTTC. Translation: CASSVDGAVYNEQFF.

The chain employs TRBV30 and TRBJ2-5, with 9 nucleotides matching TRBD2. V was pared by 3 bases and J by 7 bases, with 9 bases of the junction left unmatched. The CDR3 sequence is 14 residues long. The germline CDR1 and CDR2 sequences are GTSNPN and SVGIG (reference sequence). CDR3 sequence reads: CAWSEGLAHGTQYF. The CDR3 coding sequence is TGTGCCTGGAGCGAGGGACTAGCACATGGGACCCAGTACTTC.

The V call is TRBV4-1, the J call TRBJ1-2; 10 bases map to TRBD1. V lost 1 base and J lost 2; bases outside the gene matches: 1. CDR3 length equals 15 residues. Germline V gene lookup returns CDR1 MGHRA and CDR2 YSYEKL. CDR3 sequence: CASSQAGQGNYGYTF. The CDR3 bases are TGCGCCAGCAGCCAAGCGGGACAGGGGAACTATGGCTACACCTTC.

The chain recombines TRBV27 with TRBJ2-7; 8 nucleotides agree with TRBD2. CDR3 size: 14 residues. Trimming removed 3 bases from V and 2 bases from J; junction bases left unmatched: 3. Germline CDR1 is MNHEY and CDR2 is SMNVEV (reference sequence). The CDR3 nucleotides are TGTGCCAGCAGTTTTCGGGAGGGTCCCTACGAGCAGTACTTC. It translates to CASSFREGPYEQYF.

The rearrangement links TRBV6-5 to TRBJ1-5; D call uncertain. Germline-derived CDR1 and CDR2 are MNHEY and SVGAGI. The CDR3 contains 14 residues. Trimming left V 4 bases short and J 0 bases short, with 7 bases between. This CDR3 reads CASSSRYSNQPQHF. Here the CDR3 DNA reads TGTGCCAGCAGTTCGAGATATAGCAATCAGCCCCAGCATTTT.

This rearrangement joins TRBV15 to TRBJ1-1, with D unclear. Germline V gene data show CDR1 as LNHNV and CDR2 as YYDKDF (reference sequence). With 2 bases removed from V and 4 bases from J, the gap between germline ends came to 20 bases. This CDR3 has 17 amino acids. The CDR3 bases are TGTGCCACCAGCAGACCTAACGCGCTAGGAGGGCCCACTGAAGCTTTCTTT. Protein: CATSRPNALGGPTEAFF.

The CDR3 loop is CASSQVSGSIEQYF. The CDR3 nucleotides read TGTGCCAGCAGCCAAGTAAGCGGGAGTATTGAGCAGTACTTC. V is TRBV14 and J is TRBJ2-7, with TRBD2 matching 8 bases. The CDR3 totals 14 residues. The V segment lost 1 base and the J segment 7 bases; nucleotides outside the gene matches: 6. In germline, CDR1 is SGHDN, CDR2 FVKESK.